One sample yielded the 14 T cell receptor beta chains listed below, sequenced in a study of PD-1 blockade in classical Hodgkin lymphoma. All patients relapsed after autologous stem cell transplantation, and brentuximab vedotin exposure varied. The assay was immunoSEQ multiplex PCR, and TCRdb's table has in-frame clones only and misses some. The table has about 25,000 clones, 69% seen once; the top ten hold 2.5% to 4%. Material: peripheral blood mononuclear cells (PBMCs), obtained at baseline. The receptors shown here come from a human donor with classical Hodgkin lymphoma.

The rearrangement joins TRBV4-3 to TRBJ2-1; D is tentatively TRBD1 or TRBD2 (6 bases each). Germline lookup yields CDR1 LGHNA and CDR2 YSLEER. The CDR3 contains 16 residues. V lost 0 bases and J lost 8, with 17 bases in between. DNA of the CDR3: TGCGCCAGCAGCCAAGATTTAGGGGGGATTTTCGATGAGCAGTTCTTC. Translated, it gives CASSQDLGGIFDEQFF.

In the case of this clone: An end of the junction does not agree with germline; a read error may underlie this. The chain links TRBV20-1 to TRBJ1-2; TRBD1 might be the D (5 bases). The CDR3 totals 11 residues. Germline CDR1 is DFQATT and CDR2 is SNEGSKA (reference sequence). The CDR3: CSARDRYGYTF. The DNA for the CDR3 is TGCAGTGCTCGAGACAGATATGGCTACACCTTC.

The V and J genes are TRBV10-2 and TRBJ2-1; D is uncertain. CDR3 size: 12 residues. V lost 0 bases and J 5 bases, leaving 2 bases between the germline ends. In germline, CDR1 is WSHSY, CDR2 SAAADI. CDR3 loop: CASSESHNEQFF. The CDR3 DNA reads TGCGCCAGCAGTGAGTCACACAATGAGCAGTTCTTC.

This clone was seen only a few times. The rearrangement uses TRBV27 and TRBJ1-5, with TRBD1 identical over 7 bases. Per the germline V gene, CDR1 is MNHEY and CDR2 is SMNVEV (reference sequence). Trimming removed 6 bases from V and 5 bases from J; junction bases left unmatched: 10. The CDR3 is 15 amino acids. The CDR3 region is CASSPGTEWDQPQHF. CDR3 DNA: TGTGCCAGCAGCCCCGGGACAGAATGGGATCAGCCCCAGCATTTT.

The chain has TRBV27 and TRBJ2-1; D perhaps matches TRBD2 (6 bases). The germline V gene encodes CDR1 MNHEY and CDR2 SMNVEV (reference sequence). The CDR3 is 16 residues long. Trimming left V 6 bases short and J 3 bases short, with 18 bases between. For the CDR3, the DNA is TGTGCCAGCAGCCTGGCTTTGTGGGGGGACTACAATGAGCAGTTCTTC. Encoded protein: CASSLALWGDYNEQFF.

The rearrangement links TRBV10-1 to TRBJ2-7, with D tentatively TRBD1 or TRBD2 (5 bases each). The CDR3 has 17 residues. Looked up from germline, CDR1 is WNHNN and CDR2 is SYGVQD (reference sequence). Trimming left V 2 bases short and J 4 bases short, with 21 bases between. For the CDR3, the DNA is TGCGCCAGCAGTGAGGGGGACCCCGCGCCGGCAGTTTACGAGCAGTACTTC. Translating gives CASSEGDPAPAVYEQYF.

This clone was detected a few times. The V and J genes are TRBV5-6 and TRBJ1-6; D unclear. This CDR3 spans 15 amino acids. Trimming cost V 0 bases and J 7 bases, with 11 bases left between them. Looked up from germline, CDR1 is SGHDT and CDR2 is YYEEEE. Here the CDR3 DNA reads TGTGCCAGCAGCTTGGCCCGGCGCCCCAATTCACCCCTCCACTTT. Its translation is CASSLARRPNSPLHF.

CDR3 nucleotides: TGTGCCAGCAGCTCCTTGACAGGGTTCAATGAGCAGTTCTTC. It encodes CASSSLTGFNEQFF. This chain connects TRBV7-6 to TRBJ2-1; 7 nucleotides agree with TRBD1. Germline-derived CDR1 and CDR2 are SGHVS and FNYEAQ. The CDR3 is 14 amino acids. V lost 4 bases to trimming and J lost 6 bases; unmatched junction nucleotides: 6. Filled out from reference TRBV7-6 and TRBJ2-1, the complete variable domain reads GAGVSQSPRYKVTKRGQDVALRCDPISGHVSLYWYRQALGQGPEFLTYFNYEAQQDKSGLPNDRFSAERPEGSISTLTIQRTEQRDSAMYRCASSSLTGFNEQFFGPGTRLTVL.

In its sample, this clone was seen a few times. The CDR3 bases are TGTGCCAGCAGCCCGATCGGCGGAGTGGGGGAAAAACTGTTTTTT. This gives the protein CASSPIGGVGEKLFF. The chain employs TRBV13 and TRBJ1-4; no clear D. Germline values: CDR1 PRHDT, CDR2 FYEKMQ (reference sequence). This CDR3 has 15 residues. V was cut by 5 bases and J by 8 bases, with 18 bases left in between. The full variable domain, completed using reference TRBV13 and TRBJ1-4, is AAGVIQSPRHLIKEKRETATLKCYPIPRHDTVYWYQQGPGQDPQFLISFYEKMQSDKGSIPDRFSAQQFSDYHSELNMSSLELGDSALYFCASSPIGGVGEKLFFGSGTQLSVL.

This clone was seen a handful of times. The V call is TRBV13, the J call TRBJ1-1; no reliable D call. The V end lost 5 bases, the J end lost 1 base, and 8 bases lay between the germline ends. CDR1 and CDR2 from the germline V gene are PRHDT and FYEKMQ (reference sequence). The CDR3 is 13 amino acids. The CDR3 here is CASSPWANTEAFF. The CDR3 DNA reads TGTGCCAGCAGCCCGTGGGCGAACACTGAAGCTTTCTTT.

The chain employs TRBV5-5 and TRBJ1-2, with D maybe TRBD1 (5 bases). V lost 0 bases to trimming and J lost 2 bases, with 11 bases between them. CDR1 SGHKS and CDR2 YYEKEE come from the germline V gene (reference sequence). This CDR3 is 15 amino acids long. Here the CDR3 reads CASSLDLGVNYGYTF. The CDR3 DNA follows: TGTGCCAGCAGCTTGGATTTAGGGGTGAACTATGGCTACACCTTC.

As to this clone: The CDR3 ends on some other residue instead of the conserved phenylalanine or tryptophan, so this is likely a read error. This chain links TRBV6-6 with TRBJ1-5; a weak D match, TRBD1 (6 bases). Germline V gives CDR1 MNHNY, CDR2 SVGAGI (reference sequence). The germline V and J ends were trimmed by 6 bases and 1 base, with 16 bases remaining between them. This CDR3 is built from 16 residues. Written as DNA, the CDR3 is TGTGCCAGCAGCCCACACGTGGACAGCAGCAATCAGCCCCAGCATTCT. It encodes CASSPHVDSSNQPQHS.

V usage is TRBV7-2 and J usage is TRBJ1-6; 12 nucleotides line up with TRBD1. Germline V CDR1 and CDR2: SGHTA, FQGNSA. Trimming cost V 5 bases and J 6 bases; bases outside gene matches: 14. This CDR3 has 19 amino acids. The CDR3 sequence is CASSPGVRDRGRSNSPLHF. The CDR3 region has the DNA TGTGCCAGCAGCCCCGGGGTTCGGGACAGGGGGCGTAGTAATTCACCCCTCCACTTT.

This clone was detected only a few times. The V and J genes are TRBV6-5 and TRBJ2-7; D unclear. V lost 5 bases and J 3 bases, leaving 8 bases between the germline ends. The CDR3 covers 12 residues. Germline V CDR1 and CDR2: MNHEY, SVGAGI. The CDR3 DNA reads TGTGCCAGCAGTGACCTTTTCTACGAGCAGTACTTC. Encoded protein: CASSDLFYEQYF.